This paragraph reports one T cell receptor beta chain. With 5 bases clipped from V and 2 bases from J, the junction kept 5 bases outside the gene matches. CDR3 length equals 14 residues. CDR1 is SGHAT, CDR2 FQNNGV, per germline. These data are taken from a study of shared clonotypes between healthy human individuals. Method: immunoSEQ multiplex PCR; TCRdb's copy keeps in-frame clones and lacks some. Of a few million clones listed, around nine tenths are singletons. Memory CD4+ cells were the fraction left after CD45RA+ naive selection. The sample consisted of naive CD4+ T cells sorted from blood. As for subset: CD45RA+ positively selected. The V call is TRBV11-2, the J call TRBJ1-2; 7 bases match TRBD1. This clonotype originated in a young man in good health. CDR3 sequence (DNA): TGTGCCAGCAGCACCCTGACAGGGAACTATGGCTACACCTTC. Amino acid sequence: CASSTLTGNYGYTF.